A selection of T cell receptor beta chains follows, all from one sample in a study of shared T cell receptors in the human thymus. Sequencing used immunoSEQ multiplex PCR; TCRdb keeps in-frame clones, though not all of them. In the table there are over 350,000 clones, 95% of which are singletons. Sample: thymocytes. All receptors derive from a human donor. Both conserved end residues are part of each CDR3. Each record gives: D gene, J gene, clone size, V gene, CDR3 DNA, CDR3 protein. D genes are given only for firm matches. Size is stated for part of the rows, as once, few or many counts, or as a class when the clone is expanded.

d_gene: -; j_gene: TRBJ1-5; abundance: -; v_gene: TRBV15; CDR3nt: TGTGCCACCAGGTGGGGTCAGGGCGGCAATCAGCCCCAGCATTTT; CDR3aa: CATRWGQGGNQPQHF
d_gene: TRBD1; j_gene: TRBJ1-1; abundance: few; v_gene: TRBV4-1; CDR3nt: TGCGCCAGCAGCCACAACAACAGACAGGGCGACACTGAAGCTTTCTTT; CDR3aa: CASSHNNRQGDTEAFF
d_gene: -; j_gene: TRBJ2-1; abundance: -; v_gene: TRBV20-1; CDR3nt: TGCAGTGCATCAGATAATGAGCAGTTCTTC; CDR3aa: CSASDNEQFF
d_gene: -; j_gene: TRBJ2-6; abundance: -; v_gene: TRBV27; CDR3nt: TGTGCCAGCAGCCCGGTTGGTGGGGCCAACGTCCTGACTTTC; CDR3aa: CASSPVGGANVLTF
d_gene: -; j_gene: TRBJ2-1; abundance: -; v_gene: TRBV28; CDR3nt: TGTGCCAGCACCCTTTATTTGGGAGCCCTCTACAATGAGCAGTTCTTC; CDR3aa: CASTLYLGALYNEQFF
d_gene: TRBD1; j_gene: TRBJ2-4; abundance: -; v_gene: TRBV7-9; CDR3nt: TGTGCCAGCAGCCCGAAACAGGGGGCCGTGTACATTCAGTACTTC; CDR3aa: CASSPKQGAVYIQYF
d_gene: -; j_gene: TRBJ2-7; abundance: few; v_gene: TRBV11-3; CDR3nt: TGTGCCAGCAGCTTAAGAAGGACACCCACCTACGAGCAGTACTTC; CDR3aa: CASSLRRTPTYEQYF
d_gene: -; j_gene: TRBJ2-5; abundance: -; v_gene: TRBV18; CDR3nt: TGTGCCAGCTCACCTGCAAAAAACGACACTAGCCAAGAGACCCAGTACTTC; CDR3aa: CASSPAKNDTSQETQYF
d_gene: -; j_gene: TRBJ2-3; abundance: -; v_gene: TRBV11-2; CDR3nt: TGTGCCAGCAGCACGGGTGGGGAAACCCCGGATACGCAGTATTTT; CDR3aa: CASSTGGETPDTQYF
d_gene: TRBD1; j_gene: TRBJ2-7; abundance: -; v_gene: TRBV28; CDR3nt: TGTGCCAGCAGCTTCGTTAAGCTATCGGTGGCAGGGGGCTACTACGAGCAGTACTTC; CDR3aa: CASSFVKLSVAGGYYEQYF
d_gene: -; j_gene: TRBJ1-5; abundance: -; v_gene: TRBV15; CDR3nt: TGTGCCACCAGCAGAGGAGGAATGTGGGGCAATCAGCCCCAGCATTTT; CDR3aa: CATSRGGMWGNQPQHF
d_gene: -; j_gene: TRBJ2-5; abundance: -; v_gene: TRBV7-9; CDR3nt: TGTGCCAGCAGCTTATCCAAGCTAGCCCAAGGGGAGACCCAGTACTTC; CDR3aa: CASSLSKLAQGETQYF